The present entry profiles one TCR beta chain with its context. In this sample, this clonotype turned up a few times. Its antigen is unknown. Nothing much larger sits one base from this clone, and base qualities are not available. V is pared back by 0 bases and J by 6 bases, with 6 bases lying between the germline termini. Via the germline V gene (reference sequence), CDR1 is SGHNT and CDR2 YYREEE. The CDR3 runs 12 amino acids, cysteine and phenylalanine included. Of the read, only the CDR3 DNA is kept; its 36 bases are in frame from base 1. Receptor libraries were prepared by RACE. The sequencer was a NextSeq 500. Library preparation attached unique molecular identifiers to individual cDNA molecules for quantitative, reproducible TCR counting. From each blood RNA sample, both TCR alpha and TCR beta chains were sequenced. The original pipeline was this. The median number of TCRs per sample was 95,638, ranging from roughly 20,000 to 690,600. V, J and CDR3 annotation of the TCR reads was carried out using the Decombinator software suite. To make PS versus PT1 abundance plots, every sample was subsampled to the same number of TCRs (28,000). TCRs were defined as expanded if absent before sensitization and observed at least eight times at the 2-week time point. TCRdb ran its own pipeline on the public reads, namely fastp trimming at Q25 and MiXCR clone calling, and kept in-frame beta chains. CDR3 protein duplicates are merged, each entry listing the most common genes and DNA. The V and J calls reflect TCRdb's pipeline rather than the authors' work. This sample gives 150,000 to 200,000 distinct CDR3 sequences in total; around 30% of them show up just once. The ten largest clones take up less than 3.5% of the sample.

The time point label on this specimen signifies: pre-sensitization, week 0. The treatment or condition label, read with the paper, signifies: therapeutic diphenylcyclopropenone sensitization with weekly scalp DPC. Blood at each patch-test visit was drawn before the patch test was applied. Patients were eligible if aged 18 to 70, diagnosed with alopecia and judged suitable for DPC therapy, and pregnant patients were excluded. Unfractionated whole blood was collected in Tempus Blood RNA tubes, and total RNA was extracted from that blood. The sample belongs to a study of human T cells and chemical hapten exposure (TCRdb year 2021). Study-wide context: For sensitization, 2% DPC in acetone was applied to an approximately 2 cm by approximately 2 cm area of upper inner arm skin. This study followed changes in the peripheral blood TCR repertoire in vivo during primary and secondary sensitization of alopecia patients to the hapten diphenylcyclopropenone (DPC). Libraries were pooled for sequencing, and per-sample TCR yields varied mainly because of small differences in library volumes within the pool. Throughout the study period of roughly 24 weeks, patients also received therapeutic DPC doses to the scalp every week. Blood for TCR sequencing was provided by twenty-nine alopecia patients at one to four time points (pre-sensitization, 2, 6 and 24 weeks). Blood samples were taken from patients before sensitization (week 0) and then at 2, 6 and about 24 weeks after DPC sensitization. Patch testing on the upper back used Finn chambers containing 0.01% DPC, with scoring done after 6 days according to International Contact Dermatitis Research Group standards. Alopecia areata with under or over 50% scalp involvement, alopecia totalis and alopecia universalis were represented in the patient cohort, which was mostly female. On the study overall, not on this receptor specifically: Alopecia, a presumed autoimmune disease, was present in all patients, so the immune response of the patients might differ from that of healthy individuals. Patch test score correlated positively with the number of PT1 expanded TCRs, reaching significance at thresholds 8, 16 and 32 but not at 4. No change with DPC sensitization was found in the number of TCRs above 1 in 1000 frequency, and no evidence of global repertoire structure alterations was found. Repeated subsampling changed both the strength of the expansion versus patch-test correlation and the threshold at which the correlation became significant. Compared with pre-sensitization or healthy control sets, expanded TCRs formed significantly more large CDR3 similarity clusters, which is consistent with antigen-driven responses.

The TCR sequence derives from a woman aged 30 to 39 with alopecia areata. Some clones in this sample may be carry-over from other donors' samples. The specimen comprised whole blood, sampled in connection with sensitization to the hapten diphenylcyclopropenone (DPC). This receptor chain uses TRBV5-4 and TRBJ1-2; the D region possibly corresponds to TRBD1 (6 bases align). The CDR3 is CASSLGTDGYTF. The DNA sequence reads TGTGCCAGCAGCTTGGGGACAGATGGCTACACCTTC.